This T cell receptor (beta chain) originates from a study of patients and donors after allogeneic stem cell transplantation. The germline V gene encodes CDR1 MNHEY and CDR2 SVGAGI. The CDR3 totals 17 residues. The V gene end was trimmed by 0 bases and the J gene end by 2 bases; junction bases not matched to a gene: 7. This clonotype was seen a handful of times. TCRdb independently ran MiXCR on the RT-PCR reads; one entry per CDR3 protein. The top ten hold 3.2% of the sample, which has over 150,000 distinct CDR3 sequences, approximately 30% seen once. The specimen sequenced was blood, either unsorted or a sorted T cell fraction (not recorded which). The receptor was derived from a human donor who was either an allogeneic HSCT recipient or a stem cell or donor lymphocyte infusion donor (not recorded which). It is not recorded whose cells these are; they may come from a transplant donor. The chain carries TRBV6-5 and TRBJ2-1; TRBD2 matches at 7 bases. As DNA, the CDR3 is TGTGCCAGCAGTTACTCTCCCCGGGAGGTGCCCTACAATGAGCAGTTCTTC. Protein: CASSYSPREVPYNEQFF.